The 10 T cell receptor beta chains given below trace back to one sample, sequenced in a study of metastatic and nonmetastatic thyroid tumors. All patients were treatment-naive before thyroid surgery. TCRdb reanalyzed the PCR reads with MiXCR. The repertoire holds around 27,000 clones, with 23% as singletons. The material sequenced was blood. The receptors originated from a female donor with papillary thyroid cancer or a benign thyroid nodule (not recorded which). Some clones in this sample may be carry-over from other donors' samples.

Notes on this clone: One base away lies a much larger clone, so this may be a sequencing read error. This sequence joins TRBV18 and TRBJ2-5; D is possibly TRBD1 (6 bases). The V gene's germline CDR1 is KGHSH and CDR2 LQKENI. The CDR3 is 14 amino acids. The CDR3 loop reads CASSSTGFGETQYF. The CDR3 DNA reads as TGCGCCAGCTCATCTACAGGGTTTGGGGAGACCCAGTACTTC.

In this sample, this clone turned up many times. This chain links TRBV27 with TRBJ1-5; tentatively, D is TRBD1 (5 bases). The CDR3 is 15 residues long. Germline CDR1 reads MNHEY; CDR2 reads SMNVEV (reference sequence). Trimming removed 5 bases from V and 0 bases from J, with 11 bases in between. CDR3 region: CASSPGGGSNQPQHF. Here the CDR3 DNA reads TGTGCCAGCAGTCCGGGGGGGGGTAGCAATCAGCCCCAGCATTTT.

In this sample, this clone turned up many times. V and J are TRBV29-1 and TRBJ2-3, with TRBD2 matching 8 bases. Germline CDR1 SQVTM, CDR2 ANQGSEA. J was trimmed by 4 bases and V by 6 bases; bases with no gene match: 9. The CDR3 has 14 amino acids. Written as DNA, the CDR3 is TGCAGCGTCCTTCCCGGGGGGGATGCAGATACGCAGTATTTT. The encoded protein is CSVLPGGDADTQYF.

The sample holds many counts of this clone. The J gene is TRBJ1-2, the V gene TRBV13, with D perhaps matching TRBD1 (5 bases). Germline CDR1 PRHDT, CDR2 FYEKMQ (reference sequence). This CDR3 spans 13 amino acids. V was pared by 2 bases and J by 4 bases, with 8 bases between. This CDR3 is CASSLRGIYGYTF. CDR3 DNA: TGTGCCAGCAGCTTAAGGGGTATCTATGGCTACACCTTC.

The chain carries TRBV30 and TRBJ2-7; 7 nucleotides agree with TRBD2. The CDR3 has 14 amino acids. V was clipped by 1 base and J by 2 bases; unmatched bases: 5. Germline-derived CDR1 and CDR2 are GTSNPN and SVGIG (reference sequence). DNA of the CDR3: TGTGCCTGGAGTGCGGCTAGCGGAACCTACGAGCAGTACTTC. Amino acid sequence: CAWSAASGTYEQYF.

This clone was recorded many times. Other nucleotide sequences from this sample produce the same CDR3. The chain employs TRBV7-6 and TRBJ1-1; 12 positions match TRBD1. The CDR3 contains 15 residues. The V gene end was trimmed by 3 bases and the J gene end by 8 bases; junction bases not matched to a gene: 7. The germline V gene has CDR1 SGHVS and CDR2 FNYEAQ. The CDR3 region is CASSLGTGGFGEAFF. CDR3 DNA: TGTGCCAGCAGCTTGGGGACAGGGGGCTTTGGGGAAGCTTTCTTT. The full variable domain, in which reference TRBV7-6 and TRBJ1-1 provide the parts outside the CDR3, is GAGVSQSPRYKVTKRGQDVALRCDPISGHVSLYWYRQALGQGPEFLTYFNYEAQQDKSGLPNDRFSAERPEGSISTLTIQRTEQRDSAMYRCASSLGTGGFGEAFFGQGTRLTVV.

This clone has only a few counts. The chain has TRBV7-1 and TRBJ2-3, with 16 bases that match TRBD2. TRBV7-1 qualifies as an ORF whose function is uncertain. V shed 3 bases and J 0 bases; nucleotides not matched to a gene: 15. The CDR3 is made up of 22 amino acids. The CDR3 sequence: CASSSPPRMGLAGGPSTDTQYF. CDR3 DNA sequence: TGTGCCAGCAGCTCCCCCCCCCGGATGGGACTAGCGGGAGGGCCGAGCACAGATACGCAGTATTTT.

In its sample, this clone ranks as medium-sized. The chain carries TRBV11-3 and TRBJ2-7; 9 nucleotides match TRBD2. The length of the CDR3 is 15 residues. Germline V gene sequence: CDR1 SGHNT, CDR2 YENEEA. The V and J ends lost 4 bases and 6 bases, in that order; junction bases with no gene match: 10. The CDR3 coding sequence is TGTGCCAGCAGCTCCCGACTGACTAGCGGCCTCGAGCAGTACTTC. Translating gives CASSSRLTSGLEQYF.

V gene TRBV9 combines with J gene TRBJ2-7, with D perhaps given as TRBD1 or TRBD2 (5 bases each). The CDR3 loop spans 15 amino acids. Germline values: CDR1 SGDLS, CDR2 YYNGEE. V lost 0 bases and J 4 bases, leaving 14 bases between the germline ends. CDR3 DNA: TGTGCCAGCAGCGTAGGGGGGAGTGGGGTGTACGAGCAGTACTTC. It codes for CASSVGGSGVYEQYF.

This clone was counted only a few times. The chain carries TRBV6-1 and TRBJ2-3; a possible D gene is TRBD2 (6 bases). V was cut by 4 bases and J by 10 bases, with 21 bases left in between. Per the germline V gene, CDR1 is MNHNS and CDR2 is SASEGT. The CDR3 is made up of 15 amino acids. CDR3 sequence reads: CASSVVSGSTDAQYF. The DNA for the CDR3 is TGTGCCAGCAGTGTGGTTAGCGGAAGCACAGACGCGCAGTATTTT.